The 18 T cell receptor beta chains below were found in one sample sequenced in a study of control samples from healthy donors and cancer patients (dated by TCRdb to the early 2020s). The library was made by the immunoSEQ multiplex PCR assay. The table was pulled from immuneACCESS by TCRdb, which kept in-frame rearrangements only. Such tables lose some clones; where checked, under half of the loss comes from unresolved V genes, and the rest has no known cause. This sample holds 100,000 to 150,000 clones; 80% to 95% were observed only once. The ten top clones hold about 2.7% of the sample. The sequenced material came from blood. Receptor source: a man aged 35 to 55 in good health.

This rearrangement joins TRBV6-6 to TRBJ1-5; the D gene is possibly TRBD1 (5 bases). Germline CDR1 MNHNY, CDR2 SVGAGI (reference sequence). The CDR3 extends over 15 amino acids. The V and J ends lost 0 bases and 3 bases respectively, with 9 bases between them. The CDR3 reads CASSYSGGVNQPQHF. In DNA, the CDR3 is TGTGCCAGCAGTTACTCTGGAGGGGTCAATCAGCCCCAGCATTTT.

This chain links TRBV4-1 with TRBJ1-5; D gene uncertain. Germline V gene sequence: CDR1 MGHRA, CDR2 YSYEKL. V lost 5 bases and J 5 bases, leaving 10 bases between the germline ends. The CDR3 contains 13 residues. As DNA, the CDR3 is TGCGCCAGCAGCGCGCAAAGTGATCAGCCCCAGCATTTT. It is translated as CASSAQSDQPQHF.

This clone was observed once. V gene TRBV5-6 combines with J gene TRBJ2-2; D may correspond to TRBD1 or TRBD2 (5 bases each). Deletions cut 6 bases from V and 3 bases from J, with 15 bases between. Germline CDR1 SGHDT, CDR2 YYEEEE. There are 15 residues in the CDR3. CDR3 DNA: TGTGCCAGCAAGAGGGGTCAGGGATACACCGGGGAGCTGTTTTTT. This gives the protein CASKRGQGYTGELFF.

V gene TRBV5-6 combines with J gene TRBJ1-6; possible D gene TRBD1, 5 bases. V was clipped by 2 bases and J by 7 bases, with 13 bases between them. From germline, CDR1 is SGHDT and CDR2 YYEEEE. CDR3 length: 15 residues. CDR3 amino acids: CASSFWGSANSPLHF. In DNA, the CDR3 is TGTGCCAGCAGCTTCTGGGGGTCCGCGAATTCACCCCTCCACTTT.

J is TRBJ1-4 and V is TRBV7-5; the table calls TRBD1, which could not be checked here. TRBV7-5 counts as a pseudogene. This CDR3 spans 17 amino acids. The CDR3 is CARSRRNIPGANEKLFF. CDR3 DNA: TGTGCCAGAAGCCGTAGAAATATTCCAGGGGCTAATGAAAAACTGTTTTTT.

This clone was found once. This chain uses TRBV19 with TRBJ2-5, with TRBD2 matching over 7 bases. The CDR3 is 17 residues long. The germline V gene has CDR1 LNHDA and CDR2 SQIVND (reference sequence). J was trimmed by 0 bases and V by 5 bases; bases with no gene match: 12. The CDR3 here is CASSFQGQGGYQETQYF. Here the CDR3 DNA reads TGTGCCAGTAGTTTCCAAGGGCAGGGAGGGTACCAAGAGACCCAGTACTTC.

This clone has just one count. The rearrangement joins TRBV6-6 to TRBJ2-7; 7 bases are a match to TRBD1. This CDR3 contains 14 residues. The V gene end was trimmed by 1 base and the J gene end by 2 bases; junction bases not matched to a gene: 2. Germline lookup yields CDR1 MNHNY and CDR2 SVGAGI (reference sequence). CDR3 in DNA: TGTGCCAGCAGTTACTTGGGACAGCCCTACGAGCAGTACTTC. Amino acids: CASSYLGQPYEQYF.

In DNA form, the CDR3 reads TGTGCCAGTAGTAAGCCCCCGGGGGGGCACAGCAATCAGCCCCAGCATTTT. It specifies CASSKPPGGHSNQPQHF. The chain employs TRBV19 and TRBJ1-5; the D gene is possibly TRBD1 (6 bases). Trimming took off 4 bases at V and 1 base at J, with 17 bases between the two ends. The CDR3 totals 17 residues. The germline gives CDR1 LNHDA, CDR2 SQIVND (reference sequence). The full variable domain, in which reference TRBV19 and TRBJ1-5 provide the parts outside the CDR3, is DGGITQSPKYLFRKEGQNVTLSCEQNLNHDAMYWYRQDPGQGLRLIYYSQIVNDFQKGDIAEGYSVSREKKESFPLTVTSAQKNPTAFYLCASSKPPGGHSNQPQHFGDGTRLSIL.

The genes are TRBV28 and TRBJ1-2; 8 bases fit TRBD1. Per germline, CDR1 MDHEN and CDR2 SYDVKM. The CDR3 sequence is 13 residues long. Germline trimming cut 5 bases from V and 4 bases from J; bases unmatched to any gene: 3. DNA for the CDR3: TGTGCCAGCAGTACAGGGGGGGTCTATGGCTACACCTTC. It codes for CASSTGGVYGYTF.

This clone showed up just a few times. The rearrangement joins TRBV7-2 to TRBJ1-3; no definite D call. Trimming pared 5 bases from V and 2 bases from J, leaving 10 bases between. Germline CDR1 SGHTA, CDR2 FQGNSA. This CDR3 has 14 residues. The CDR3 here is CASSPSRAGNTIYF. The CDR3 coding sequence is TGTGCCAGCAGCCCCAGTAGGGCTGGAAACACCATATATTTT.

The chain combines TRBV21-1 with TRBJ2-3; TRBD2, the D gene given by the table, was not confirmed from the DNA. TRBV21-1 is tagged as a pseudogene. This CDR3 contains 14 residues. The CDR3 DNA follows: TGTGCCAGCAGCCCTCGGGGTACCACAGATACGCAGTATTTT. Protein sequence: CASSPRGTTDTQYF.

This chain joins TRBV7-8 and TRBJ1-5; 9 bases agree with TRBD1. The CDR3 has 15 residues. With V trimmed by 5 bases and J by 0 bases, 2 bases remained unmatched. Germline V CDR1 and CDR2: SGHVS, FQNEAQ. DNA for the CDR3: TGTGCCAGCAGCGCGACAGGGGGTAGCAATCAGCCCCAGCATTTT. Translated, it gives CASSATGGSNQPQHF.

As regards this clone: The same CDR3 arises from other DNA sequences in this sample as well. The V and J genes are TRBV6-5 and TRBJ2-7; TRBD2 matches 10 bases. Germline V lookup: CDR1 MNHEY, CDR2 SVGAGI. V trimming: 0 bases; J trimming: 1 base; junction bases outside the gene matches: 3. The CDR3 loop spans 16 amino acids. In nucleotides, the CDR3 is TGTGCCAGCAGTTACTCACCTAGCGGGGGTTCCTACGAGCAGTACTTC. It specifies CASSYSPSGGSYEQYF.

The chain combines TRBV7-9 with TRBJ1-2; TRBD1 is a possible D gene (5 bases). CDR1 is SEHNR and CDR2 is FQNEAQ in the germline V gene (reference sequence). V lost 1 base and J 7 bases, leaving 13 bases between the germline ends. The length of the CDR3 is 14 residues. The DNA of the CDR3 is TGTGCCAGCAGCTTAGGGGGGATTGCCGGTGGCTACACCTTC. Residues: CASSLGGIAGGYTF.

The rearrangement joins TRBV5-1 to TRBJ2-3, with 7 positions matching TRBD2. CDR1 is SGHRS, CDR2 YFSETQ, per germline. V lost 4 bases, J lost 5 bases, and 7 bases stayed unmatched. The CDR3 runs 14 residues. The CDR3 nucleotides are TGCGCCAGCAGCGAATCGTGGGGGGGAGATACGCAGTATTTT. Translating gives CASSESWGGDTQYF.

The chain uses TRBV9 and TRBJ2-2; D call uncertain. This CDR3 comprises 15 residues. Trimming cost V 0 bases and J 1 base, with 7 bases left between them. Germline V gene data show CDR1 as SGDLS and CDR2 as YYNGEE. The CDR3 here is CASSVGGWNTGELFF. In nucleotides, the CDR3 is TGTGCCAGCAGCGTAGGTGGGTGGAACACCGGGGAGCTGTTTTTT.

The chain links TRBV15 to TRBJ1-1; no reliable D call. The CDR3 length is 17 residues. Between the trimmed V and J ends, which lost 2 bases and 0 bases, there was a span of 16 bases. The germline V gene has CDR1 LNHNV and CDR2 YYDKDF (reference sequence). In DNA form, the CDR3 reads TGTGCCACCAGCAGACAGACCTATCGATACATGAACACTGAAGCTTTCTTT. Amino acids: CATSRQTYRYMNTEAFF.

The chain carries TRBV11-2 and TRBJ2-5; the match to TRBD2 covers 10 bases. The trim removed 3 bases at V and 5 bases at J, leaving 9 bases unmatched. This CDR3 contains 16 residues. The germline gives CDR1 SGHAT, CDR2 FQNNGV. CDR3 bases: TGTGCCAGCAGCTTGGGGGCTAGCGGGGGTCAGGAGACCCAGTACTTC. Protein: CASSLGASGGQETQYF.